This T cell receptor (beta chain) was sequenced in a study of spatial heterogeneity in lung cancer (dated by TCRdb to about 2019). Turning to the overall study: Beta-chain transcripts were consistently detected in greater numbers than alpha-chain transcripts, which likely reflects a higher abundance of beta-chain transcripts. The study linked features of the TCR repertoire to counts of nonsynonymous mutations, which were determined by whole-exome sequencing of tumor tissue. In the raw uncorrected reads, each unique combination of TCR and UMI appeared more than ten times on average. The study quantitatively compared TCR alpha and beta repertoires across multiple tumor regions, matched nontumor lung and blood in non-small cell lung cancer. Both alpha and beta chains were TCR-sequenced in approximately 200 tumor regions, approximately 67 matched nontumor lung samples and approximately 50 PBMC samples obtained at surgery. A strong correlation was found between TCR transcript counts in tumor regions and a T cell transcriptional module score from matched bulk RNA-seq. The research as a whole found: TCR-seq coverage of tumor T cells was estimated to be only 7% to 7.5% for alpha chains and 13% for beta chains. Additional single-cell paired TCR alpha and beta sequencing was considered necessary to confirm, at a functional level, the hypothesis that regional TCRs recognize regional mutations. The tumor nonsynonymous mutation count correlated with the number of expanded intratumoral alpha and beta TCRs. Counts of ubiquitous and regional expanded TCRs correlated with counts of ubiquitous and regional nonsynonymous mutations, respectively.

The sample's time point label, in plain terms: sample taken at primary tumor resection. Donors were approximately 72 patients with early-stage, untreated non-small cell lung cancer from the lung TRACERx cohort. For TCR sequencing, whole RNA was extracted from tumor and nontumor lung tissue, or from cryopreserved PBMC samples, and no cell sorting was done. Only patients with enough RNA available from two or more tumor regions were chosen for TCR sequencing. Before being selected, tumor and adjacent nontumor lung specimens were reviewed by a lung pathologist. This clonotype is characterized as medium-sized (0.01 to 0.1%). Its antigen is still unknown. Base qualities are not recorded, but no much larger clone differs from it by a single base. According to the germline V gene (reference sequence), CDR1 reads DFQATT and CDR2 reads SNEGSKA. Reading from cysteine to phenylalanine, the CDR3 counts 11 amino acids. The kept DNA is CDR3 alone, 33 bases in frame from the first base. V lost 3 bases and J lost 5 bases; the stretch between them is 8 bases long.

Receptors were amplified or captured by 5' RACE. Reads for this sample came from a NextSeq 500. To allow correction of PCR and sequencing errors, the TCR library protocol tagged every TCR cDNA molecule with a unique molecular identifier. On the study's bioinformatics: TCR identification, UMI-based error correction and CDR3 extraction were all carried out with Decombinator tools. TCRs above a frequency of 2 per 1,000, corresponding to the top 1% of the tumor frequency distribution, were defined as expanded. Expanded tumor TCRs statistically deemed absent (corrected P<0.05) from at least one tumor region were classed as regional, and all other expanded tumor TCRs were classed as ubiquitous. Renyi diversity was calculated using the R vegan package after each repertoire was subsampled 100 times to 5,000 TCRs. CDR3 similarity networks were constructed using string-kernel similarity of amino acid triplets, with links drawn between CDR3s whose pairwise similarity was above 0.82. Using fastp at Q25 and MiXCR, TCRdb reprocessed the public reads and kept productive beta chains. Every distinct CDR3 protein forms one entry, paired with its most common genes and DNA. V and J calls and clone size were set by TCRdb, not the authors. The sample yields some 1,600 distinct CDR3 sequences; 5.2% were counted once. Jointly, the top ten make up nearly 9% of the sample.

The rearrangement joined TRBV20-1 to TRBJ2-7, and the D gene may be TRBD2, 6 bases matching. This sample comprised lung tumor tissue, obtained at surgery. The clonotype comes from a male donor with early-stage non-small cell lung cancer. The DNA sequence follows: TGCAGTGCTAGCGGGGGACACGAGCAGTACTTC. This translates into CSASGGHEQYF.